These 19 T cell receptor beta chains came from one sample sequenced in a study of blood T cells in healthy people across ages. Through a sample-barcoded 5' primer and a J-beta primer mix, a second PCR was run for roughly 6 to 12 cycles. MiXCR, applied by TCRdb to the 5' RACE reads, yields one record per CDR3 protein. Here the sample spans 700,000 to 1,000,000 distinct CDR3 sequences, around 43% being singletons. The sample was blood. The receptor source for this set is a man aged 55 to 69 in good health.

V and J are TRBV5-5 and TRBJ1-2, with D tentatively TRBD1 (5 bases). CDR1 and CDR2 from the germline V gene are SGHKS and YYEKEE (reference sequence). V lost 0 bases and J 7 bases, leaving 7 bases between the germline ends. The CDR3 spans 12 residues. In nucleotides, the CDR3 is TGTGCCAGCAGCTTGGACAGGTTTGGCTACACCTTC. It specifies CASSLDRFGYTF.

The chain uses TRBV30 and TRBJ1-2, with a possible D match to TRBD1 (6 bases). The CDR3 contains 11 residues. The V and J ends lost 2 bases and 8 bases respectively, with 9 bases between them. Germline CDR1 GTSNPN, CDR2 SVGIG (reference sequence). The CDR3 DNA sequence: TGTGCCTGGAGTCCGACAGGAGGCTACACCTTC. This codes for CAWSPTGGYTF.

The V and J genes are TRBV9 and TRBJ1-4; D is ambiguous. Trimming stripped 0 bases from V and 2 bases from J, with 8 bases between. The CDR3 spans 15 residues. Germline assignment: CDR1 SGDLS and CDR2 YYNGEE. CDR3 nucleotides: TGTGCCAGCAGCGTAGGGGTGGCGACTAATGAAAAACTGTTTTTT. Protein: CASSVGVATNEKLFF.

This clonotype has a handful of counts. The rearrangement links TRBV28 to TRBJ2-1; 10 positions agree with TRBD1. V shed 6 bases, J shed 8 bases, and the junction held 10 bases outside the gene matches. CDR1 and CDR2 from the germline V gene are MDHEN and SYDVKM. This CDR3 comprises 15 residues. As DNA, the CDR3 is TGTGCCAGCAGCACCCCCGGGACAGGGGAATATGAGCAGTTCTTC. It encodes CASSTPGTGEYEQFF.

This clonotype was counted only a few times. The germline gene is not matched at one end of the junction; a read error may be the cause. The J gene is TRBJ1-5, the V gene TRBV2; weak D call: TRBD1 (5 bases). Germline CDR1 SNHLY, CDR2 FYNNEI. The CDR3 extends over 14 amino acids. CDR3 nucleotide sequence: TGTGCCAGCAGTGAGGGGGGGAATTATCAGCCTCAGCATTTT. This translates into CASSEGGNYQPQHF. The whole variable domain, remainder taken from reference TRBV2 and TRBJ1-5, is EPEVTQTPSHQVTQMGQEVILRCVPISNHLYFYWYRQILGQKVEFLVSFYNNEISEKSEIFDDQFSVERPDGSNFTLKIRSTKLEDSAMYFCASSEGGNYQPQHFGDGTRLSIL.

This clonotype was seen a few times. The CDR3 loop is CASSRGGGSSPYEQYF. For the CDR3, the DNA is TGTGCCAGCAGCCGGGGAGGGGGCAGCTCCCCCTACGAGCAGTACTTC. The gene calls are TRBV3-1 and TRBJ2-4, with D possibly being TRBD1 or TRBD2 (7 bases each). The DNA end is a closer match to TRBJ2-7, so the J assignment may be wrong. CDR1 LGHDT and CDR2 YNNKEL come from the germline V gene (reference sequence). This CDR3 spans 16 amino acids.

The sample holds many counts of this clonotype. The chain is built from TRBV11-2 and TRBJ2-1; 8 bases are a match to TRBD2. Per germline, CDR1 SGHAT and CDR2 FQNNGV. V dropped 2 bases and J dropped 1; count of bases not matched to a gene: 1. This CDR3 contains 15 residues. The CDR3 loop is CASSLLAGSYNEQFF. CDR3 bases: TGTGCCAGCAGCTTATTAGCGGGGTCCTACAATGAGCAGTTCTTC.

This chain uses TRBV12-3 or TRBV12-4 with TRBJ1-2, with 9 positions matching TRBD1. V was pared by 6 bases and J by 5 bases, with 10 bases of the junction left unmatched. The CDR3 totals 15 residues. This CDR3 reads CASSLARTGAYGYTF. Here the CDR3 DNA reads TGTGCCAGCAGCCTTGCCCGGACAGGGGCTTATGGCTACACCTTC.

The chain has TRBV4-1 and TRBJ2-5; TRBD1 aligns across 7 bases. This CDR3 comprises 15 residues. CDR1 and CDR2 from the germline V gene are MGHRA and YSYEKL. J was trimmed by 5 bases and V by 1 base; bases with no gene match: 7. For the CDR3, the DNA is TGCGCCAGCAGCCAAGTAGCAGGGGGAGCGGAGACCCAGTACTTC. Translating gives CASSQVAGGAETQYF.

The rearrangement uses TRBV6-2 or TRBV6-3 and TRBJ2-1; D tentatively reads TRBD1 or TRBD2 (6 bases each). The V gene lost 5 bases and the J gene lost 9 bases, with 17 bases spanning the gap. CDR1 and CDR2 from the germline V gene are MNHEY and SVGEGT. The CDR3 extends over 14 amino acids. For the CDR3, the DNA is TGTGCCAGCAGTCAGAGGGGGGAAGGAGGTGAGCAGTTCTTC. It codes for CASSQRGEGGEQFF.

This clonotype has only a few counts. J is TRBJ1-2 and V is TRBV7-9; D might be TRBD1 (6 bases). The CDR3 has 17 amino acids. Germline assignment: CDR1 SEHNR and CDR2 FQNEAQ (reference sequence). V lost 5 bases and J 0 bases, leaving 19 bases between the germline ends. The CDR3 spells CASSNKGGGIPNYGYTF. As DNA, the CDR3 is TGTGCCAGCAGCAACAAAGGGGGTGGCATACCTAACTATGGCTACACCTTC.

This chain joins TRBV5-1 and TRBJ2-7, with TRBD2 matching 13 bases. The DNA matches TRBJ2-5 better at its end, which makes the J call doubtful. The CDR3 has 15 residues. Germline CDR1 and CDR2: SGHRS and YFSETQ. This CDR3 is CASSLGTSGEETQYF. CDR3 nucleotide sequence: TGCGCCAGCAGCCTCGGGACTAGCGGGGAAGAGACCCAGTACTTC.

Notes on this clonotype: Mismatch with germline at one junction end may stem from a read error. The J gene is TRBJ2-4, the V gene TRBV6-2 or TRBV6-3; 7 nucleotides agree with TRBD2. The CDR3 spans 16 residues. Germline V gene data show CDR1 as MNHEY and CDR2 as SVGEGT. CDR3 residues: CASSSLLALANYEQDF. The CDR3 nucleotides read TGTGCCAGCAGTTCGCTGCTGGCACTAGCGAACTACGAGCAGGACTTC.

Ten or more counts support this clonotype. The chain has TRBV4-3 and TRBJ1-6, with a weak D call TRBD1 (5 bases). The V and J ends lost 6 bases and 7 bases respectively, with 13 bases between them. Germline assignment: CDR1 LGHNA and CDR2 YSLEER. CDR3 size: 14 residues. The CDR3 DNA reads TGCGCCAGCAGAATTGTCGGGGGGAATTCACCCCTCCACTTT. This sequence encodes CASRIVGGNSPLHF.

J is TRBJ2-1 and V is TRBV7-9, with a tentative D call TRBD2 (6 bases). Germline CDR1 and CDR2: SEHNR and FQNEAQ (reference sequence). CDR3 length: 13 amino acids. The V and J ends lost 7 bases and 13 bases respectively, with 20 bases between them. For the CDR3, the DNA is TGTGCCAGCAACCTAAGGACGGGAGAGACCCAGTTCTTC. This gives the protein CASNLRTGETQFF.

A word on this clonotype: Relative to the germline gene, one junction end is altered; a read error may explain this. The chain employs TRBV29-1 and TRBJ1-2; 7 bases line up with TRBD1. This CDR3 is built from 14 residues. Per germline, CDR1 SQVTM and CDR2 ANQGSEA. The CDR3 protein is CGVAPGQSNYGYTF. CDR3 bases: TGCGGCGTTGCACCGGGACAGTCTAACTATGGCTACACCTTC.

The CDR3 bases are TGTGCCAGCAGGTTCCTATCCGACACCCAGTACTTC. Amino acid sequence: CASRFLSDTQYF. The rearrangement uses TRBV6-1 and TRBJ2-7; D not resolved. The germline V gene has CDR1 MNHNS and CDR2 SASEGT. Trimming cost V 6 bases and J 10 bases, with 16 bases left between them. The CDR3 sequence is 12 residues long.

This clonotype has a handful of counts. The chain links TRBV13 to TRBJ1-2; D gene ambiguous. The CDR3 covers 14 residues. Trimming cost V 4 bases and J 3 bases, with 12 bases left between them. The germline CDR1 and CDR2 sequences are PRHDT and FYEKMQ (reference sequence). The CDR3 bases are TGTGCCAGCAGCTCGTACAGTGAAGACTATGGCTACACCTTC. Its protein is CASSSYSEDYGYTF. Variable domain in full (rest from reference TRBV13 and TRBJ1-2): AAGVIQSPRHLIKEKRETATLKCYPIPRHDTVYWYQQGPGQDPQFLISFYEKMQSDKGSIPDRFSAQQFSDYHSELNMSSLELGDSALYFCASSSYSEDYGYTFGSGTRLTVV.

This sequence joins TRBV7-9 and TRBJ2-1; D ambiguous. The CDR3 is 17 amino acids. Germline V gives CDR1 SEHNR, CDR2 FQNEAQ (reference sequence). The V and J ends lost 1 base and 1 base respectively, with 14 bases between them. DNA for the CDR3: TGTGCCAGCAGCTTAGAAATCACCACCAAATCCTACAATGAGCAGTTCTTC. Its translation: CASSLEITTKSYNEQFF.